The 17 T cell receptor beta chains in this list originate from one sample, sequenced in a study of blood T cell repertoires in COVID-19. TCRdb keeps only in-frame clones here, not all; method: immunoSEQ multiplex PCR. The sample has about 60,000 clones; 65% to 80% are singletons. Sequencing was carried out using peripheral blood. Source of these receptors: a human donor in a cohort sampled during active COVID-19.

This chain connects TRBV24-1 to TRBJ2-2; perhaps TRBD1 as D (5 bases). CDR3 length: 19 residues. The germline V and J ends were trimmed by 3 bases and 0 bases, with 19 bases remaining between them. Germline lookup yields CDR1 KGHDR and CDR2 SFDVKD. CDR3: CATSDRLETVHSNTGELFF. The DNA for the CDR3 is TGTGCCACCAGTGATCGATTAGAGACAGTTCACTCGAACACCGGGGAGCTGTTTTTT.

The rearrangement joins TRBV6-2 or TRBV6-3 to TRBJ2-7; possible D gene TRBD2, 6 bases. V shed 2 bases and J shed 2 bases, with 10 bases lying between them. CDR3 length equals 14 residues. Per the germline V gene, CDR1 is MNHEY and CDR2 is SVGEGT. CDR3 bases: TGTGCCAGCAGTTACCGCTGGGGGGCCTACGAGCAGTACTTC. Translation: CASSYRWGAYEQYF.

With regard to this clone: Other DNA sequences from this sample encode an identical CDR3 as well. V is TRBV10-2 and J is TRBJ1-5; D is possibly TRBD1 (5 bases). There are 16 residues in the CDR3. V was cut by 0 bases and J by 0 bases, with 9 bases left in between. Germline loops: CDR1 WSHSY, CDR2 SAAADI. The CDR3 DNA follows: TGCGCCAGCAGTGAGTCCCCAGGGAATAGCAATCAGCCCCAGCATTTT. Residues: CASSESPGNSNQPQHF.

This clone came up once. The J gene is TRBJ1-4, the V gene TRBV6-6; tentatively, D is TRBD1 (5 bases). The V and J ends lost 7 bases and 4 bases respectively, with 13 bases between them. Germline V gene lookup returns CDR1 MNHNY and CDR2 SVGAGI (reference sequence). CDR3 length equals 14 residues. The CDR3 coding sequence is TGTGCCAGCACCCGTCGGGGGGTTAATGAAAAACTGTTTTTT. Amino acid sequence: CASTRRGVNEKLFF.

The chain couples TRBV19 to TRBJ1-1; 8 bases align to TRBD1. Germline V lookup: CDR1 LNHDA, CDR2 SQIVND (reference sequence). V dropped 4 bases and J dropped 3; count of bases not matched to a gene: 1. The length of the CDR3 is 13 residues. The CDR3 bases are TGTGCCAGTAGTACAGGGGGCGACACTGAAGCTTTCTTT. Its protein is CASSTGGDTEAFF.

This clone appeared once. The chain joins TRBV4-3 to TRBJ2-1; 11 bases map to TRBD2. This CDR3 comprises 15 residues. The germline V gene encodes CDR1 LGHNA and CDR2 YSLEER. J gave up 5 bases and V 4 bases, and 4 bases lay outside the gene matches. CDR3 region: CASSLGSGRDNEQFF. DNA of the CDR3: TGCGCCAGCAGCCTCGGTAGCGGGAGGGACAATGAGCAGTTCTTC.

This clone was detected once. This chain joins TRBV29-1 and TRBJ1-1, with D possibly being TRBD1 (6 bases). The germline V gene encodes CDR1 SQVTM and CDR2 ANQGSEA. V lost 7 bases and J lost 0, with 9 bases in between. The CDR3 extends over 12 amino acids. For the CDR3, the DNA is TGCAGCGGGACAGTTATGAACACTGAAGCTTTCTTT. Residues: CSGTVMNTEAFF.

This clone came up once. This chain connects TRBV9 to TRBJ1-6; D call uncertain. From germline, CDR1 is SGDLS and CDR2 YYNGEE. Trimming took off 4 bases at V and 14 bases at J, with 16 bases between the two ends. The CDR3 extends over 13 amino acids. The CDR3 sequence is CASSPITEGALHF. In nucleotides, the CDR3 is TGTGCCAGCAGCCCCATCACAGAGGGAGCCCTCCACTTT.

The chain has TRBV27 and TRBJ2-3, with TRBD2 identical over 7 bases. Trimming cost V 4 bases and J 8 bases; bases outside gene matches: 0. CDR3 length equals 11 residues. CDR1 is MNHEY, CDR2 SMNVEV, per germline (reference sequence). In DNA form, the CDR3 reads TGTGCCAGCAGTTGGGAGGGTACGCAGTATTTT. Amino acids: CASSWEGTQYF.

The chain uses TRBV7-9 and TRBJ2-5; D uncertain. Germline V CDR1 and CDR2: SEHNR, FQNEAQ (reference sequence). Trimming cost V 2 bases and J 4 bases, with 8 bases left between them. The CDR3 covers 13 residues. The CDR3 here is CASSLQAPETQYF. CDR3 sequence (DNA): TGTGCCAGCAGCTTACAAGCCCCAGAGACCCAGTACTTC.

The DNA for the CDR3 is TGCGCCAGCAGCCAAGACGCAGCCGGGACTAGCCGCTACGAGCAGTACTTC. Translation: CASSQDAAGTSRYEQYF. V is TRBV4-3 and J is TRBJ2-7; 9 bases match TRBD2. Germline CDR1 LGHNA, CDR2 YSLEER. The CDR3 is 17 amino acids. J lost 3 bases, V lost 0 bases, and 9 bases had no gene match.

The gene calls are TRBV3-1 (or the pseudogene TRBV3-2) and TRBJ1-1, with D possibly matching TRBD1 (6 bases). The CDR3 has 14 residues. The ends were cut back, 0 bases at V and 6 bases at J, with 11 bases in the middle. Germline V gene lookup returns CDR1 LGHDT and CDR2 YNNKEL (reference sequence). CDR3 region: CASSQDRWGPEAFF. CDR3 coding DNA: TGTGCCAGCAGCCAAGATAGGTGGGGGCCTGAAGCTTTCTTT.

This clone was seen just once. The rearrangement uses TRBV28 and TRBJ2-1; TRBD2 matches 10 bases. The germline V gene encodes CDR1 MDHEN and CDR2 SYDVKM. CDR3 size: 14 residues. V lost 2 bases to trimming and J lost 8 bases; unmatched junction nucleotides: 3. The CDR3 loop reads CASSLRAGGDEQFF. CDR3 coding DNA: TGTGCCAGCAGTTTACGAGCGGGAGGGGATGAGCAGTTCTTC. The whole variable domain, remainder taken from reference TRBV28 and TRBJ2-1, is DVKVTQSSRYLVKRTGEKVFLECVQDMDHENMFWYRQDPGLGLRLIYFSYDVKMKEKGDIPEGYSVSREKKERFSLILESASTNQTSMYLCASSLRAGGDEQFFGPGTRLTVL.

In this sample, this clone turned up a few times. V is TRBV24-1 and J is TRBJ2-7; 7 bases line up with TRBD1. From germline, CDR1 is KGHDR and CDR2 SFDVKD. The CDR3 has 14 amino acids. The trim removed 2 bases at V and 12 bases at J, leaving 12 bases unmatched. The CDR3 sequence: CATSDSRQGRAPYF. CDR3 sequence (DNA): TGTGCCACCAGTGATTCTAGACAGGGAAGGGCCCCGTACTTC.

The chain is built from TRBV27 and TRBJ1-1; 9 positions agree with TRBD1. This CDR3 has 15 amino acids. The V segment lost 4 bases and the J segment 5 bases; nucleotides outside the gene matches: 8. Looked up from germline, CDR1 is MNHEY and CDR2 is SMNVEV (reference sequence). The CDR3 here is CASSSPGQGRTEAFF. The CDR3 DNA is TGTGCCAGCAGTTCGCCCGGACAGGGGCGGACTGAAGCTTTCTTT.

This clone was counted a few times. The J gene is TRBJ1-1, the V gene TRBV11-2; TRBD1 agrees at 7 bases. Losses at the gene ends were 5 bases for V and 4 bases for J; bases not matched to a gene: 13. The CDR3 spans 16 residues. CDR1 is SGHAT and CDR2 is FQNNGV in the germline V gene. The CDR3 bases are TGTGCCAGCAGCCAGGGACAGAGGGTCAGGGGCACTGAAGCTTTCTTT. Protein: CASSQGQRVRGTEAFF. Filled out from reference TRBV11-2 and TRBJ1-1, the complete variable domain reads EAGVAQSPRYKIIEKRQSVAFWCNPISGHATLYWYQQILGQGPKLLIQFQNNGVVDDSQLPKDRFSAERLKGVDSTLKIQPAKLEDSAVYLCASSQGQRVRGTEAFFGQGTRLTVV.

In DNA form, the CDR3 reads TGCGCCAGCAGCCAAGACGGGCAGGGCTATGGCTACACCTTC. Encoded protein: CASSQDGQGYGYTF. V gene TRBV4-3 combines with J gene TRBJ1-2; D perhaps matches TRBD1 (5 bases). The CDR3 runs 14 residues. The V gene's germline CDR1 is LGHNA and CDR2 YSLEER. The V end was cut by 0 bases, the J end by 4 bases, with 9 bases between.